The present T cell receptor (beta chain) was sequenced within a study of glioma-infiltrating T cells. Study-wide background: WHO grade II oligodendrogliomas or astrocytomas, plus non-recurrent WHO grade IV glioblastomas, were sampled. Sequencing aimed for about 4- to 10-fold coverage of about a million peripheral T cells.

The iRepertoire nested amplicon-rescue multiplex PCR amplified TCR alpha and beta CDR3s from RNA. Via MiXCR, TCRdb re-called the multiplex PCR reads, giving one row per CDR3 protein. The data contain about 410,000 distinct CDR3 sequences, more than 35% of them singletons. A remark on this clonotype: Its specificity is not known.

Broader study findings: Very few CDR3 sequences were shared between tissue and blood. A blood CDR3 motif signature was depleted in highly divergent patients.

Trimming took 5 bases from V and 3 from J; bases not matched to a gene: 5. The CDR3 runs 14 residues. The V gene's germline CDR1 is MNHNY and CDR2 SVGAGI (reference sequence). The genes are TRBV6-6 and TRBJ2-7; 9 nucleotides match TRBD2. The sequence was obtained from a human donor with low-grade glioma or glioblastoma, undergoing nonglioma brain surgery, or in good health (not recorded which). The sample taken for sequencing was glioma tissue, nonneoplastic brain tissue, or PBMCs (not recorded which). The CDR3: CASSVHSGSYEQYF. The CDR3 nucleotides read TGTGCCAGCAGTGTTCATAGCGGGAGCTACGAGCAGTACTTC.